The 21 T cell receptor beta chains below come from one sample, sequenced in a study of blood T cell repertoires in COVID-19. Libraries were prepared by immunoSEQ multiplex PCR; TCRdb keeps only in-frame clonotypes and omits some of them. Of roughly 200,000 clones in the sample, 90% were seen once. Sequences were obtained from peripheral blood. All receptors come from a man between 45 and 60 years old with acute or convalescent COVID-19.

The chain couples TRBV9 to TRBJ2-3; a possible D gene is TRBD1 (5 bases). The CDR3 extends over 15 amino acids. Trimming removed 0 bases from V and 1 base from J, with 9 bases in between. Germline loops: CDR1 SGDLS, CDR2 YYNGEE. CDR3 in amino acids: CASSVVSGRTDTQYF. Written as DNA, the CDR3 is TGTGCCAGCAGCGTAGTCTCAGGGCGCACAGATACGCAGTATTTT.

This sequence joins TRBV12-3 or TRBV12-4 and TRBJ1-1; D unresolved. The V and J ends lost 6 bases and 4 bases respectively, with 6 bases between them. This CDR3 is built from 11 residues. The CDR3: CASSRGTEAFF. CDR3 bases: TGTGCCAGCAGCCGGGGCACTGAAGCTTTCTTT.

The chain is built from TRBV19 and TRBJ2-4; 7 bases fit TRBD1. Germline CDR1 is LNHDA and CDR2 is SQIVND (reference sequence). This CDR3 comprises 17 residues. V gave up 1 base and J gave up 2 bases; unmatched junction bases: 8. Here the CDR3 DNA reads TGTGCCAGTAGTATAGGAGGGGGCTCGGGGACCAAAAACATTCAGTACTTC. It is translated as CASSIGGGSGTKNIQYF.

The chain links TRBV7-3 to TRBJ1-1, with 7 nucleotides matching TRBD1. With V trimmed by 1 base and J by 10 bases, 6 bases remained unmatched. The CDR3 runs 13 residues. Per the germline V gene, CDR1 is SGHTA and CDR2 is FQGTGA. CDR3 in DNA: TGTGCCAGCAGCTTAAGGGTACAGGGGAGAGCTTTCTTT. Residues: CASSLRVQGRAFF.

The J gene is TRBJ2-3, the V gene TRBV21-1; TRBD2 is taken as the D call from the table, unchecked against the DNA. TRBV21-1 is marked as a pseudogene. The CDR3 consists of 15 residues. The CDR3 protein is CASSKEGLAGDTQYF. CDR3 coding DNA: TGTGCCAGCAGCAAAGAAGGCCTAGCGGGAGATACGCAGTATTTT.

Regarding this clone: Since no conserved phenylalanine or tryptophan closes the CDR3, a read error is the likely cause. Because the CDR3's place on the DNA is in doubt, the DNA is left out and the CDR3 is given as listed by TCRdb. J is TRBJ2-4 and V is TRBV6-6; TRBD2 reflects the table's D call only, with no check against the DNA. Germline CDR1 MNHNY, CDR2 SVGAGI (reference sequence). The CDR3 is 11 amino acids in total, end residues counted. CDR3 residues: CASSSGLAASV.

CDR3 residues: CASSSRTSGFAYNEQFF. CDR3 nucleotides: TGTGCCAGCAGTTCCAGGACTAGCGGATTCGCCTACAATGAGCAGTTCTTC. This sequence joins TRBV28 and TRBJ2-1, with TRBD2 matching over 10 bases. This CDR3 is 17 amino acids long. Germline CDR1 and CDR2: MDHEN and SYDVKM. J lost 2 bases, V lost 4 bases, and 8 bases had no gene match.

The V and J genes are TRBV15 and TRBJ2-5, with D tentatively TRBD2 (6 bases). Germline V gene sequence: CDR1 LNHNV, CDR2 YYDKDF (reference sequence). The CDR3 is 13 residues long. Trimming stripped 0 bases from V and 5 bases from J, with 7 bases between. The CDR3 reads CATSRELAETQYF. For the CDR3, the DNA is TGTGCCACCAGCAGAGAGCTAGCGGAGACCCAGTACTTC.

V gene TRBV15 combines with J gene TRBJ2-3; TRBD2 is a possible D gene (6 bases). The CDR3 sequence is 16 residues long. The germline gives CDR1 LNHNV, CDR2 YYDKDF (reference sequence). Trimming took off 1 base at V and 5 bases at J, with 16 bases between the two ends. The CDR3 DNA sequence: TGTGCCACCAGCAGAGCCGGGACTGTGGGTAGAGATACGCAGTATTTT. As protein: CATSRAGTVGRDTQYF.

Here the CDR3 reads CASSQDARLAGVKETQYF. The CDR3 DNA reads as TGTGCCAGCAGCCAAGATGCGAGATTAGCGGGGGTCAAAGAGACCCAGTACTTC. J is TRBJ2-5 and V is TRBV3-1 (or the pseudogene TRBV3-2); 9 bases are shared with TRBD2. Unmatched junction bases numbered 11, after V lost 0 bases and J lost 3 bases. Germline V lookup: CDR1 LGHDT, CDR2 YNNKEL (reference sequence). This CDR3 is 18 amino acids long.

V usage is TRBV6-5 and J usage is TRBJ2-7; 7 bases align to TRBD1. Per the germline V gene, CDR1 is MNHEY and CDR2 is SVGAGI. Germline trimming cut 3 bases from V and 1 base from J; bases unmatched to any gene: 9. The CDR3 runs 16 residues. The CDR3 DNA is TGTGCCAGCAGTTATCCGACAGGGATGGGGTCCTACGAGCAGTACTTC. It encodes CASSYPTGMGSYEQYF.

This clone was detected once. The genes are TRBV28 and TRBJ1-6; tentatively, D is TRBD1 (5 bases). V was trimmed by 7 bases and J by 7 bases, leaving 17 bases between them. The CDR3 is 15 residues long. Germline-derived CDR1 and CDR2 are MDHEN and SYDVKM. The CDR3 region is CASMRSETANSPLHF. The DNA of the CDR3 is TGTGCCAGCATGCGCTCGGAGACAGCGAATTCACCCCTCCACTTT.

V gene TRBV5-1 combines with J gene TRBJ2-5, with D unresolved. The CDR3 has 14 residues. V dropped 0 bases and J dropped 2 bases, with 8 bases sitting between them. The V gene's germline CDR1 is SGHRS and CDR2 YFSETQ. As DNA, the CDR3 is TGCGCCAGCAGCTTGGTTCCAGGACAAGAGACCCAGTACTTC. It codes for CASSLVPGQETQYF.

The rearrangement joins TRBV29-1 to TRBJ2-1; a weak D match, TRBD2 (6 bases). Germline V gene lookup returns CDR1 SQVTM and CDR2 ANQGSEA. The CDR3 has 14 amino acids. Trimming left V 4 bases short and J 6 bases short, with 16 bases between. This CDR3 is CSVAGGKGSNEQFF. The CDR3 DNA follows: TGCAGCGTTGCGGGCGGGAAAGGATCCAATGAGCAGTTCTTC.

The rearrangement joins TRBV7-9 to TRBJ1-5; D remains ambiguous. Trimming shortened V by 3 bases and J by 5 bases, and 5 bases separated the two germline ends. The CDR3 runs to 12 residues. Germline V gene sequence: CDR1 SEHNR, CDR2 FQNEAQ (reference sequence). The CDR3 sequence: CASSFRDQPQHF. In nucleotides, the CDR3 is TGTGCCAGCAGCTTCCGGGATCAGCCCCAGCATTTT.

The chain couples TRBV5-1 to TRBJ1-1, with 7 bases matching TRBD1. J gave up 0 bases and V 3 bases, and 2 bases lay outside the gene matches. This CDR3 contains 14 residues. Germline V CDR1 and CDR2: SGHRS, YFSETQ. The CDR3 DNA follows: TGCGCCAGCAGCTCCGACAGGGTGAACACTGAAGCTTTCTTT. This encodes CASSSDRVNTEAFF.

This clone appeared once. The CDR3 DNA sequence: TGTGCCAGCAATCAATTTGGGACAGTGCAGAATGAAAAACTGTTTTTT. As protein: CASNQFGTVQNEKLFF. The gene calls are TRBV28 and TRBJ1-4; TRBD1 aligns across 7 bases. This CDR3 is built from 16 residues. Germline trimming cut 7 bases from V and 5 bases from J; bases unmatched to any gene: 13. Germline-derived CDR1 and CDR2 are MDHEN and SYDVKM.

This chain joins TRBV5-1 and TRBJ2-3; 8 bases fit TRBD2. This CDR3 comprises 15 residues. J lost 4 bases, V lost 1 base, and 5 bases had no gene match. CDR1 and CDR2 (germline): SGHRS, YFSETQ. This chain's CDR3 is CASSLPAGVADTQYF. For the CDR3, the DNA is TGCGCCAGCAGCTTGCCAGCGGGAGTCGCAGATACGCAGTATTTT.

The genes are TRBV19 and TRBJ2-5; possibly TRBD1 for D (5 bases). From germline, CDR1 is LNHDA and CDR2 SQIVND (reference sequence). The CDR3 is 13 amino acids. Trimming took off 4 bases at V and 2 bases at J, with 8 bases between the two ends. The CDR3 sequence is CASSRQHQETQYF. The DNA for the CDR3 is TGTGCCAGTAGTAGACAGCATCAAGAGACCCAGTACTTC.

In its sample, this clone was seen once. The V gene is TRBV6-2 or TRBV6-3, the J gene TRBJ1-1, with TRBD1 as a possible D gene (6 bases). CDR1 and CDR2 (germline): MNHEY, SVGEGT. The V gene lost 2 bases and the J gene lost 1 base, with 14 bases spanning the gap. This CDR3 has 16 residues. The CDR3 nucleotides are TGTGCCAGCAGTTACCCCTTGGGACAACCGAACACTGAAGCTTTCTTT. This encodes CASSYPLGQPNTEAFF.

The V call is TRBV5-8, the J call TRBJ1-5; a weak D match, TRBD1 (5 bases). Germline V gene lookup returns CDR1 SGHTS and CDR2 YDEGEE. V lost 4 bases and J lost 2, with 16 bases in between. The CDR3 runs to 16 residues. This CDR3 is CASSTTRAAGNQPQHF. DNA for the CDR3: TGTGCCAGCAGCACAACCAGGGCAGCCGGCAATCAGCCCCAGCATTTT.